A single sample gave rise to the 12 T cell receptor beta chains below, sequenced in a study of blood T cells in healthy people across ages. The authors ran a second PCR of about 6 to 12 cycles using a sample-barcoded 5' primer and a J-beta primer mix. TCRdb re-called the 5' RACE reads through MiXCR, storing one row per CDR3 protein. The table lists around 600,000 distinct CDR3 sequences, roughly 48% of them singletons, with roughly 24% in the top ten. Sequenced sample: blood. The receptors stem from an elderly man in good health.

DNA for the CDR3: TGCGCCAGCAGCTTTCTCTTAAGACGGGGGGCCTACGAGCAGTACTTC. It codes for CASSFLLRRGAYEQYF. The V gene is TRBV5-1, the J gene TRBJ2-4, with 7 bases lining up with TRBD2. Gene TRBJ2-7 matches the end of the DNA better, so the J call may be wrong. Germline CDR1 is SGHRS and CDR2 is YFSETQ. The CDR3 is 16 residues long.

V and J are TRBV10-3 and TRBJ2-7; D is unresolved. The CDR3 consists of 11 residues. Germline assignment: CDR1 ENHRY and CDR2 SYGVKD. The CDR3 nucleotides read TGTGTCACCTTGGCCACGTACGAGCAGTACTTC. Encoded protein: CVTLATYEQYF.

The rearrangement uses TRBV14 and TRBJ2-7; TRBD1 aligns across 11 bases. V shed 4 bases and J 3 bases; nucleotides not matched to a gene: 5. This CDR3 is 15 amino acids long. Germline V gives CDR1 SGHDN, CDR2 FVKESK. The CDR3 region is CASSPWTGGGYEQYF. The DNA of the CDR3 is TGTGCCAGCAGCCCGTGGACAGGGGGCGGCTACGAGCAGTACTTC.

The J gene is TRBJ2-1, the V gene TRBV2; D is ambiguous. The CDR3 loop spans 12 amino acids. Per germline, CDR1 SNHLY and CDR2 FYNNEI. With 1 base removed from V and 15 bases from J, the gap between germline ends came to 13 bases. DNA of the CDR3: TGTGCCAGCAGTGAAGGCCTCCTGAGCAGGTTCTTC. This gives the protein CASSEGLLSRFF. Looking up the rest from reference TRBV2 and TRBJ2-1 gives the full variable domain: EPEVTQTPSHQVTQMGQEVILRCVPISNHLYFYWYRQILGQKVEFLVSFYNNEISEKSEIFDDQFSVERPDGSNFTLKIRSTKLEDSAMYFCASSEGLLSRFFGPGTRLTVL.

The chain is built from TRBV4-3 and TRBJ1-1; D is undetermined. The germline V gene has CDR1 LGHNA and CDR2 YSLEER. V was pared by 4 bases and J by 5 bases, with 17 bases between. The CDR3 is 15 amino acids. In DNA form, the CDR3 reads TGCGCCAGCAGCCCTGACGGAAGGCGAAGGACTGAAGCTTTCTTT. It is translated as CASSPDGRRRTEAFF.

The genes are TRBV4-1 and TRBJ2-7, with 9 bases that match TRBD1. The V segment lost 4 bases and the J segment 5 bases; nucleotides outside the gene matches: 6. CDR1 and CDR2 from the germline V gene are MGHRA and YSYEKL. The CDR3 has 14 residues. Here the CDR3 reads CASSPGTGRDEQYF. CDR3 coding DNA: TGCGCCAGCAGCCCCGGGACAGGGCGGGACGAGCAGTACTTC.

This clonotype was recorded a few times. This chain links TRBV12-3 or TRBV12-4 with TRBJ2-1, with 7 bases fitting TRBD1. V gave up 10 bases and J gave up 8 bases; unmatched junction bases: 14. This CDR3 has 14 amino acids. Here the CDR3 DNA reads TGTGCCATCACGGTACGGGACAGCCTTCATGAGCAGTTCTTC. Its translation: CAITVRDSLHEQFF.

This chain joins TRBV9 and TRBJ2-5; 7 positions agree with TRBD1. The CDR3 runs 15 residues. V dropped 3 bases and J dropped 0; count of bases not matched to a gene: 5. Germline lookup yields CDR1 SGDLS and CDR2 YYNGEE. The CDR3 is CASSGAGTDQETQYF. The CDR3 region has the DNA TGTGCCAGCAGCGGAGCCGGGACAGACCAAGAGACCCAGTACTTC.

The J gene is TRBJ2-5, the V gene TRBV27, with 13 nucleotides matching TRBD2. The V gene end was trimmed by 2 bases and the J gene end by 4 bases; junction bases not matched to a gene: 4. The CDR3 is 16 amino acids. The germline V gene has CDR1 MNHEY and CDR2 SMNVEV (reference sequence). The DNA for the CDR3 is TGTGCCAGCAGTTTACTCGGGACTAGCGGGGTAGAGACCCAGTACTTC. Translated, it gives CASSLLGTSGVETQYF.

As concerns this clonotype: Since a much larger clone is just one base distant, this may be a read error. This rearrangement joins TRBV6-5 to TRBJ2-4, with D perhaps matching TRBD2 (6 bases). Looked up from germline, CDR1 is MNHEY and CDR2 is SVGAGI. CDR3 length: 14 residues. The V end was cut by 7 bases, the J end by 13 bases, with 23 bases between. CDR3 sequence (DNA): TGTGCCAGCACCTCTCGGGCGGGGATCTACAAGCAGTACTTC. Protein: CASTSRAGIYKQYF.

The chain links TRBV20-1 to TRBJ2-1; 13 nucleotides line up with TRBD2. CDR1 and CDR2 from the germline V gene are DFQATT and SNEGSKA (reference sequence). The CDR3 totals 16 residues. Losses at the gene ends were 3 bases for V and 7 bases for J; bases not matched to a gene: 9. CDR3 sequence: CSASRGTSGILNEQFF. The CDR3 DNA reads TGCAGTGCTAGCCGAGGGACTAGCGGGATATTAAATGAGCAGTTCTTC.

The J gene is TRBJ1-5, the V gene TRBV29-1, with D unresolved. The CDR3 sequence is 11 residues long. Germline CDR1 SQVTM, CDR2 ANQGSEA. V lost 5 bases and J lost 10, with 12 bases in between. The CDR3: CSVKGPGPQHF. DNA for the CDR3: TGCAGCGTTAAGGGCCCGGGACCCCAGCATTTT.